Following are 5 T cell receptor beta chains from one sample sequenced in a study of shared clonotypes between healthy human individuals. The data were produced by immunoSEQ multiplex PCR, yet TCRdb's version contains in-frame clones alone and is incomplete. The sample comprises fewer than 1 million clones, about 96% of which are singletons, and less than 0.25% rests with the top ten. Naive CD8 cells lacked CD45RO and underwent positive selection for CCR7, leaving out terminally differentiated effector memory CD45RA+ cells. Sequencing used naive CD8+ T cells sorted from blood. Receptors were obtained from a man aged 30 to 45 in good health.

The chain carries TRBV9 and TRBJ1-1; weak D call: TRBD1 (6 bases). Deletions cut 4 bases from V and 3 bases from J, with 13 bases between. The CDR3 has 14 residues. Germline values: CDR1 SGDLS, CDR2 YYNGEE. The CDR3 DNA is TGTGCCAGCAGCCCCAGGGGATCGCACACTGAAGCTTTCTTT. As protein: CASSPRGSHTEAFF.

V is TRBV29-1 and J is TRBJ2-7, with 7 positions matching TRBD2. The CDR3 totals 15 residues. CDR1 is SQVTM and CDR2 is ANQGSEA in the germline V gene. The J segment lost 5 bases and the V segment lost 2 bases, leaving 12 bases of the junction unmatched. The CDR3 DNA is TGCAGCGTTGAATATGGCGCGGGAGACGGAAACGAGCAGTACTTC. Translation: CSVEYGAGDGNEQYF.

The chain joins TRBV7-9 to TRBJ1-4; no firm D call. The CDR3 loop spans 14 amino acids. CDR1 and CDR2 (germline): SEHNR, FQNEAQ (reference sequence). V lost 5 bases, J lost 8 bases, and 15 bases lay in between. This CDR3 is CASSRRTVGEKLFF. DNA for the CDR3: TGTGCCAGCAGCCGCCGAACGGTTGGGGAAAAACTGTTTTTT.

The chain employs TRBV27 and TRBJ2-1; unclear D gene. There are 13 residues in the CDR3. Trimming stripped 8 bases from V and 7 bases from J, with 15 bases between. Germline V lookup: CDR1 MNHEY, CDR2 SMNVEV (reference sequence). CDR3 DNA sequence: TGTGCCAGCGGAGTTGTAGATGGGAATGAGCAGTTCTTC. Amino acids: CASGVVDGNEQFF.

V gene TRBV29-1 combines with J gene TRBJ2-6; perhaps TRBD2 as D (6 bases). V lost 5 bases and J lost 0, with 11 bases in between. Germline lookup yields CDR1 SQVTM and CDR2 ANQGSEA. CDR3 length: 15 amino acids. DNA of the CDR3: TGCAGCGTTCGGGACTGGATCTCTGGGGCCAACGTCCTGACTTTC. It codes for CSVRDWISGANVLTF.